The sample holds one count of the clone carrying this T cell receptor (beta chain). This specimen belongs to a study of control samples from healthy donors and cancer patients. Sequenced by immunoSEQ multiplex PCR; TCRdb stores in-frame clones only, minus some. The sample records under 450,000 clones, around nine tenths being singletons. The germline V gene encodes CDR1 LNHDA and CDR2 SQIVND (reference sequence). J was trimmed by 1 base and V by 5 bases; bases with no gene match: 8. This CDR3 comprises 15 residues. The specimen was PBMCs. The genes are TRBV19 and TRBJ2-7, with 7 positions matching TRBD1. This clonotype was sampled from a man aged 35 to 55 with head and neck cancer. The CDR3 loop reads CASSRQGEASYEQYF. Written as DNA, the CDR3 is TGTGCCAGTAGTCGACAGGGTGAAGCGTCCTACGAGCAGTACTTC.